This entry describes one T cell receptor (beta chain). Its target is not known. A much larger clone lies a single base off, so this may be a read error. Every contributor of samples was a Caucasian grown-up residing in Nashville, Tennessee. The data are from a study of shared clonotypes between healthy human individuals. Study-level results: The low donor count limited represented genetic and exposure-history diversity.

The assay ran at deep level. Only in-frame clones appear in the TCRdb table, and some are missing; sequencing was by immunoSEQ multiplex PCR. The profile shows about 450,000 clones, 70% to 80% of them singletons. V lost 2 bases, J lost 6 bases, and 6 bases stayed unmatched. CDR1 and CDR2 from the germline V gene are SEHNR and FQNEAQ (reference sequence). The CDR3 extends over 15 amino acids. This chain uses TRBV7-9 with TRBJ1-1; TRBD1 matches at 10 bases. This receptor was taken from a woman in her thirties or forties in good health. Some clones in this sample may be carry-over from other donors' samples. The specimen was PBMCs. The CDR3 here is CASSLFGTGDSEAFF. The CDR3 nucleotides are TGTGCCAGCAGCTTATTCGGGACAGGGGATTCTGAAGCTTTCTTT.